This is a list of T cell receptor beta chains from one sample in a study of response to subunit inactivated influenza vaccine. Each CDR3 protein is one row after TCRdb ran MiXCR on the RT-PCR reads. The sample shows hundreds of thousands of distinct CDR3 sequences, about 25% of them seen only once. The source was CD4+ T cells sorted from PBMCs, collected roughly 5 days after vaccination. These receptors all come from a man in his fifties or sixties who received an inactivated influenza vaccine. Each CDR3 is given with its conserved first and last residue. A D gene is named only where the DNA matches it firmly. A clone size is listed for some rows: how often the clone was seen (once, few, many), or a class if it is expanded.

>TRBJ2-3|-|-|TRBV19
TGTGCCAGTAGTATGGGCCTAGGAGATACGCAGTATTTT
CASSMGLGDTQYF
>TRBJ1-2|-|few|TRBV12-3/TRBV12-4
TGTGCCAGCAGTTCAGGGTTGAGGGGCTACACCTTC
CASSSGLRGYTF
>TRBJ2-3|-|many|TRBV15
TGTGCCACCAGTAGGGGCTACACAGATACGCAGTATTTT
CATSRGYTDTQYF
>TRBJ2-5|-|-|TRBV20-1
TGCAGTGCTAAAAACAGGGTCCAAGAGACCCAGTACTTC
CSAKNRVQETQYF
>TRBJ2-7|-|-|TRBV12-3/TRBV12-4
TGTGCCAGCAGCTCGTTACTAGCCTACGAGCAGTACTTC
CASSSLLAYEQYF
>TRBJ1-2|-|-|TRBV20-1
TGCAGTGCCCCCCCTTTTAGGGCGCGGGTCAGTTCGTATGGCTACACCTTC
CSAPPFRARVSSYGYTF
>TRBJ2-3|TRBD2|few|TRBV4-2
TGTGCCAGCAGCTCCCACAGCGGGAGAGCAGATACGCAGTATTTT
CASSSHSGRADTQYF
>TRBJ1-6|-|-|TRBV10-2
TGCGCCAGCATCAGCCATCGGGACTTCAATTTGCAGTCACCCCTCCACTTT
CASISHRDFNLQSPLHF
>TRBJ1-5|-|-|TRBV3-1
TGTGCCAGCAGCCAAGGCCCCGTTGGTCAGCCCCAGCATTTT
CASSQGPVGQPQHF
>TRBJ2-5|-|-|TRBV20-1
TGCAGTGCTAGAAATCGGGGGAACCAAGAGACCCAGTACTTC
CSARNRGNQETQYF
>TRBJ2-1|TRBD2|many|TRBV5-1
TGTGCCAGCAGCTTAGGACTAGCGGGTCACAATGAGCAGTTCTTC
CASSLGLAGHNEQFF
>TRBJ1-4|TRBD1|-|TRBV11-1
TGTGCCAGCAGCACCCCCGGGACAGGGGTAGGAGCTAATGAAAAACTGTTTTTT
CASSTPGTGVGANEKLFF
>TRBJ2-5|-|-|TRBV3-1
TGTGCCAGCAGCCAAGGAGAAAAGACCCAGTACTTC
CASSQGEKTQYF